Here is one TCR beta chain with its context. The record originates from a study of blood T cell repertoires in COVID-19. As for the study in general: Italy, Spain and the United States were the sources of the convalescent and acute COVID-19 samples. PBMCs, B-cell-depleted T cells, or T cells were the source of the cDNA or gDNA that made up the material.

Trimming stripped 6 bases from V and 5 bases from J, with 17 bases between. The CDR3 loop spans 15 amino acids. The germline gives CDR1 SNHLY, CDR2 FYNNEI. The authors' processing: Estimates of nucleated cell counts were drawn from the amplification of reference gene primers. Here immunoSEQ multiplex PCR was the method, and the copy in TCRdb shows in-frame clones only, minus some. V, J and clone size are taken as reported in that table, and D and trimming were inferred from the DNA itself. The sample lists approximately 210,000 clones, roughly 83% occurring once. The sequencing sample was made of peripheral blood. The receptor was derived from a woman in her 70s with active or convalescent COVID-19. This rearrangement joins TRBV2 to TRBJ2-1, with a possible D match to TRBD2 (6 bases). The CDR3 sequence is CASSPSDGAHNEQFF. DNA for the CDR3: TGTGCCAGCAGCCCTAGCGATGGGGCCCACAATGAGCAGTTCTTC.